This TCR beta chain was retrieved from a study of blood T cell repertoires in COVID-19. This clone was recorded a few times. The CDR3 runs 15 residues. V trimming: 1 base; J trimming: 2 bases; junction bases outside the gene matches: 2. CDR1 and CDR2 from the germline V gene are SEHNR and FQNEAQ (reference sequence). Repertoires were generated with immunoSEQ multiplex PCR, while TCRdb's copy carries only in-frame clones and drops some. The sample gives some 170,000 clones, 65% to 85% of which show up once; roughly 7.2% is in the top ten. The genes are TRBV7-9 and TRBJ2-5, with 9 bases matching TRBD2. This receptor was taken from a middle-aged woman with COVID-19, enrolled during active disease. The sequencing sample was made of peripheral blood. CDR3 sequence: CASSLGTSGQETQYF. The CDR3 DNA sequence: TGTGCCAGCAGCTTAGGCACTAGCGGGCAAGAGACCCAGTACTTC.